This entry lists 9 T cell receptor beta chains sequenced from one sample in a study of graft-versus-host responses after intestinal transplantation. Produced via immunoSEQ multiplex PCR; TCRdb's table is partial and in-frame only. This table has around 25,000 clones, 70% to 90% appearing once. The source material was PBMCs, sampled 463 days after intestinal transplant. These receptors all come from a human patient who received an intestinal transplant, so some T cells may come from the graft donor.

The V call is TRBV6-6, the J call TRBJ2-7; D not certain. The CDR3 is 13 residues long. Per germline, CDR1 MNHNY and CDR2 SVGAGI (reference sequence). The germline V and J ends were trimmed by 4 bases and 2 bases, with 9 bases remaining between them. The CDR3 loop is CASSSDGAYEQYF. The DNA of the CDR3 is TGTGCCAGCAGTTCCGACGGAGCCTACGAGCAGTACTTC.

This chain uses TRBV19 with TRBJ2-7; no clear D. Trimming removed 3 bases at V and 3 bases at J, with 9 bases between. Germline lookup yields CDR1 LNHDA and CDR2 SQIVND (reference sequence). The CDR3 has 13 residues. The CDR3 is CASSMGPGYEQYF. The CDR3 DNA sequence: TGTGCCAGTAGTATGGGCCCAGGCTACGAGCAGTACTTC. The full variable domain, completed using reference TRBV19 and TRBJ2-7, is DGGITQSPKYLFRKEGQNVTLSCEQNLNHDAMYWYRQDPGQGLRLIYYSQIVNDFQKGDIAEGYSVSREKKESFPLTVTSAQKNPTAFYLCASSMGPGYEQYFGPGTRLTVT.

The chain uses TRBV28 and TRBJ2-7; 8 positions agree with TRBD2. This CDR3 comprises 16 residues. Germline V CDR1 and CDR2: MDHEN, SYDVKM. Germline trimming cut 5 bases from V and 2 bases from J; bases unmatched to any gene: 11. The CDR3 loop reads CASSPPLAGTPYEQYF. The CDR3 nucleotides read TGTGCCAGCAGTCCCCCCCTAGCGGGTACCCCCTACGAGCAGTACTTC.

This clone was counted once. The rearrangement uses TRBV4-1 and TRBJ1-5; the D gene is possibly TRBD1 (5 bases). The length of the CDR3 is 15 residues. Per the germline V gene, CDR1 is MGHRA and CDR2 is YSYEKL. Trimming pared 1 base from V and 7 bases from J, leaving 14 bases between. The CDR3 coding sequence is TGCGCCAGCAGCCAAGGGCTGGGGACGGGACAGCCCCAGCATTTT. Translation gives CASSQGLGTGQPQHF.

This clone was observed a single time. The rearrangement uses TRBV7-9 and TRBJ2-5; D might be TRBD1 or TRBD2, each matching 6 bases. CDR1 is SEHNR and CDR2 is FQNEAQ in the germline V gene (reference sequence). This CDR3 comprises 16 residues. With 5 bases removed from V and 1 base from J, the gap between germline ends came to 17 bases. The CDR3 spells CASSDRGQGGQETQYF. CDR3 nucleotide sequence: TGTGCCAGCAGCGATCGGGGGCAGGGCGGCCAAGAGACCCAGTACTTC.

J is TRBJ2-3 and V is TRBV30; the D is unclear. In germline, CDR1 is GTSNPN, CDR2 SVGIG (reference sequence). Trimming stripped 0 bases from V and 6 bases from J, with 7 bases between. The CDR3 totals 12 residues. CDR3 region: CAWSVRADTQYF. DNA for the CDR3: TGTGCCTGGAGTGTACGAGCGGATACGCAGTATTTT.

V is TRBV12-5 and J is TRBJ2-7; 7 bases agree with TRBD1. V lost 5 bases and J lost 2; bases outside the gene matches: 9. Germline V gene data show CDR1 as LGHNT and CDR2 as FRNRAP. The length of the CDR3 is 15 residues. In nucleotides, the CDR3 is TGTGCTAGTGGTCCAGAAAACAGGGGACCCTACGAGCAGTACTTC. Protein sequence: CASGPENRGPYEQYF.

The V call is TRBV7-2, the J call TRBJ2-6; D remains ambiguous. There are 17 residues in the CDR3. Trimming stripped 7 bases from V and 0 bases from J, with 16 bases between. Germline V gives CDR1 SGHTA, CDR2 FQGNSA. CDR3 bases: TGTGCCAGCATCTATAAGTCCCGGGCCTCTGGGGCCAACGTCCTGACTTTC. This encodes CASIYKSRASGANVLTF.

CDR3 sequence reads: CASSPGTSGYWEQYF. In DNA, the CDR3 is TGTGCCAGCAGCCCTGGGACTAGCGGGTATTGGGAGCAGTACTTC. This chain connects TRBV6-6 to TRBJ2-7, with TRBD2 matching 12 bases. The CDR3 consists of 15 residues. CDR1 and CDR2 from the germline V gene are MNHNY and SVGAGI (reference sequence). The trim removed 6 bases at V and 7 bases at J, leaving 10 bases unmatched.